This record looks at one T cell receptor (beta chain) sequence and its context. This clone was recorded once. The clone's antigen remains unknown. Base-call qualities are not available, and no considerably larger clone is one nucleotide away. The cohort consisted of approximately 690 healthy bone marrow donors. All cohort members were sampled while nominally healthy, although unrecorded immune exposures were likely present. The donor was CMV seronegative and was included in the group of 352 seronegative cohort members. A peripheral blood sample was provided by each donor, and peripheral blood mononuclear cells were used for TCR beta sequencing. The Qiagen DNeasy Blood Extraction Kit was used to extract genomic DNA from the blood cell samples. Taken from cysteine to phenylalanine, the CDR3 has 17 residues. The only DNA kept is the CDR3, 51 bases in frame from the first base. The germline V gene yields MDHEN for CDR1 and SYDVKM for CDR2. Between the V and J ends, shortened by 5 bases and 6 bases respectively, the junction contains 26 bases.

The library relied on the immunoSEQ multiplex PCR assay. For the multiplex PCR, a mixture combining 60 forward primers for TCR Vbeta segments and 13 reverse primers for TCR Jbeta segments was used. Amplification of the CDR3 region of rearranged TCR beta genes was performed with a multiplex PCR assay on genomic DNA. The Illumina HiSeq System was used to sequence the amplified TCR beta libraries as 87-base-pair reads. The paper's processing steps were these. In a later analysis, tens of millions of unique TCR beta chains were counted across the 650 to 700 repertoires, and around 11 million of these chains were shared by at least two donors. To remove PCR and sequencing errors, raw reads were error-corrected and collapsed into unique sequences using a nearest-neighbor algorithm that merged closely related sequences. V, D and J gene segments were assigned by aligning CDR3 sequences to IMGT reference sequences. Each retained sequence needed at least a six-nucleotide match to both a V gene segment and a J gene segment. A rearrangement counted as productive if the CDR3 had no stop codons and remained in frame with V and J, and every other rearrangement counted as non-productive. Following IMGT convention, CDR3 was defined as the stretch from the second conserved V-encoded cysteine up to the conserved J-encoded phenylalanine. In an earlier analysis of more than 550 of the donors, sequences lacking an unambiguous match to a single V gene segment were excluded. An earlier analysis of several hundred of the donors classified V segments as functional when productive rearrangements were above 56.7% and as segregating when the standard deviation between donors was above 5%. A statistical classification framework was built for diagnosing cytomegalovirus status from the catalog of TCR beta chain sequences. A later analysis assigned V and J genes by comparing TCR nucleotide sequences with IMGT/GENE-DB human TR gene sequences. The TCRdist pipeline was used in a later analysis to assign CDR3 sequences and most-parsimonious VDJ recombination scenarios. A later analysis defined each TCR beta chain by its CDR3 amino acid sequence plus V-gene family, and excluded reads lacking a unique V-gene family. As a way to deal with suspected cross-contamination and a sequencing artifact, a later analysis dropped under 600 nucleotide sequences that were highly shared and had low generation probability. In a later analysis, a clonal expansion index was calculated for each public chain from normalized within-repertoire ranks of inferred template counts. In a later analysis, generation probabilities were computed using a VDJ recombination model fitted to out-of-frame rearrangements, and the results were checked against IGoR. Hypergeometric tests were used in a later analysis to score TCR-TCR, TCR-HLA and TCR-CMV co-occurrence, with a repertoire-size bias correction applied to the TCR pairs. In a later analysis, false discovery rates were estimated by permuting HLA or CMV assignments 20 times. In a later analysis, co-occurring TCRs were grouped with DBSCAN, and TCRdist sequence similarity was added when clustering was performed within HLA-allele-positive subsets. Co-occurrence clustering excluded repertoires with fewer than 30,000 or more than 120,000 public chains, plus five with anomalous nucleotide sharing. As stored in TCRdb, this immuneACCESS dataset retains in-frame rearrangements with V and J assigned. A fraction of the clones does not appear; measured against another copy, unresolved V genes explain less than half of the discrepancy, and the remainder lacks a known reason. The D gene and trimming were derived from the DNA, and the V and J assignments and clone size from that table. The table for this sample lists a few hundred thousand clones; around 80% of them were counted only once. Roughly 0.22% of the sample is held by the ten biggest clonotypes.

The data were taken from a study of cytomegalovirus exposure and HLA in healthy donors (dated by TCRdb to about 2017). A note on the overall study: An earlier analysis of approximately 590 of the donors reported roughly 270 Gb of sequence data and roughly 110 million unique TCR beta sequences from 150 million to 200 million T cells. The study aimed to test whether signatures of past pathogen exposure could be identified by cataloging public T cell receptors. Class I and class II HLA loci were covered by the typing at four-digit resolution. An early release covering over 500 HLA-typed donors comprised about 300 gigabases of sequencing data and approximately 85 million unique TCR sequences. Because of strong linkage in the cohort, roughly five DR-DQ haplotypes were treated as single units for association and clustering. A separate validation cohort of some 130 different subjects was used in addition to the 666-subject first cohort. To predict cytomegalovirus infection status, the study brought together high-throughput TCR immunosequencing, statistical association of individual TCRs with disease status, and machine learning. Every discovery cohort repertoire had been produced on one sequencing platform. Of the 398 genotyped donors, 80% to 90% were placed in the genetic ancestry cluster associated with self-reported Caucasian donors. The number of typed donors differed by locus: about 620-630 for A, B, C, DRB1 and DQB1; approximately 540 for DQA1; approximately 600 for DPA1; and around 470 for DPB1. The study used immunosequencing to profile the T cell repertoires of 670 or so subjects and linked those repertoires to cytomegalovirus serostatus. Alongside the repertoire data, information on donor age, sex, ethnicity and CMV serostatus was compiled. In the later analysis, no new phenotypic data were used to find candidate immune exposures; instead, reliance was placed on TCR beta sequences and their occurrence across donors. A later genetic analysis took genome-wide SNP genotypes for about 55% of the roughly 670 donors and used that subset as a discovery cohort. Across approximately 420 genotyped donors of the cohort, an average of about 200,000 unique TCR beta nucleotide sequences per donor were sequenced, and roughly a sixth of those sequences were non-productive. An earlier analysis of 500 to 650 of the donors applied high-throughput TCR beta sequencing to assess whether each TCR beta V gene segment acted as functional or pseudogenic. A later analysis re-analyzed previously published TCR beta repertoires from approximately 700 donors and added high-resolution HLA genotyping to study TCR occurrence patterns.

General findings and caveats noted by the study authors: The 87-base-pair reads could not distinguish some IMGT-functional V segments, including TRBV6-2 and TRBV6-3, so those segments were excluded. Broadly in line with IMGT annotations, most TCR beta V segments showed up in productive rearrangements about 87% or about 30% of the time in an earlier analysis of 450 to 750 of the donors. According to a later analysis, TCR association rates differed among HLA loci, with DRB1 alleles showing the most associated TCRs and HLA-C alleles showing the fewest. Because HLA typing was missing for some donors at each locus, association tests included only the typed subset. A later genetic analysis associated a missense DCLRE1C variant with V-gene and J-gene trimming of TCR beta chains, and an independent cohort replicated the association. The classifier was reported to diagnose cytomegalovirus status with high specificity and sensitivity in both the original and validation cohorts. Correlated functional status among segregating V segments might be attributable to linkage disequilibrium, but an unknown experimental factor could not be ruled out. In a later analysis, HLA-associated TCR beta chains showed more clonal expansion and lower generation probabilities than non-associated chains that were equally common. Roughly 15 rarely observed V segments, including chromosome 9 orphons, were excluded from the earlier analysis of several hundred of the donors because counts were too low. When HLA alleles, especially DR and DQ, strongly co-occurred, attributing TCR associations to individual alleles was difficult. A further reported finding was that TCR beta sequences accurately predicted the HLA-A and HLA-B alleles for most subjects in the first cohort. For the cohort, immune exposure information was limited to CMV serostatus. Most CMV-associated TCR beta chains appeared to be HLA-restricted in a later analysis, and the HLA associations seemed to be driven largely by CMV exposure. Specific HLA alleles were associated with 15,000 to 20,000 TCR beta sequences at a false discovery rate of 0.05 in a later analysis. Roughly uniform sequencing depth across donors was assumed in presence/absence analyses, although this assumption may not hold. A cluster of highly shared sequence variants was judged likely to represent a technical artifact of the sequencing pipeline. According to a later genetic analysis, donors in an Asian-associated ancestry cluster had fewer N-insertions in productive TCRs than the approximately 670-donor mean. The study gave a list of 150 to 200 TCR beta chains associated with cytomegalovirus. Most TCR sequences were observed very rarely across donors, whereas some public TCRs were present in many individuals. In a later analysis, several top co-occurrence clusters were reported to appear linked to parvovirus B19, influenza, CMV and Epstein-Barr virus. The cohort was sequenced for TCR beta chains only, and without alpha or paired-chain data the features that could be detected were limited. In vitro tests confirmed that a few of the cytomegalovirus-associated TCR beta chains recognize cytomegalovirus antigens. According to the authors, the approach could potentially be generalized to other disease states and immunological phenotypes.

The rearranged segments are TRBV28 and TRBJ2-7; a tentative D call is TRBD1 (6 bases match). The material sequenced was PBMCs. The receptor's source is a girl aged 2 to 10 in good health and CMV-seronegative. The CDR3 is CASSTTPGTQYSCEQYF. The DNA sequence is as follows: TGTGCCAGCAGTACAACGCCCGGGACACAGTATTCATGCGAGCAGTACTTC.